This entry features one TCR beta chain sequence. CD45RO-negative CD8 cells positively selected for CCR7 made up the naive population, which excluded terminally differentiated effector memory CD45RA+ cells. Using immunoSEQ multiplex PCR, the repertoire was profiled, and TCRdb retains in-frame clones only, with some absent. The table lists millions of clones, approximately 95% of them singletons. The data are from a study of shared clonotypes between healthy human individuals. The sequenced material came from naive CD8+ T cells sorted from blood. The sequence derives from a man aged 18 to 35 in good health.

The CDR3 DNA follows: TGTGCCAGCAGCTTAGGGACTAGCGCGAACACCGGGGAGCTGTTTTTT. Its protein is CASSLGTSANTGELFF. The rearrangement uses TRBV5-8 and TRBJ2-2, with 10 bases fitting TRBD2. The CDR3 consists of 16 residues. With 2 bases clipped from V and 0 bases from J, the junction kept 1 base outside the gene matches. In germline, CDR1 is SGHTS, CDR2 YDEGEE.